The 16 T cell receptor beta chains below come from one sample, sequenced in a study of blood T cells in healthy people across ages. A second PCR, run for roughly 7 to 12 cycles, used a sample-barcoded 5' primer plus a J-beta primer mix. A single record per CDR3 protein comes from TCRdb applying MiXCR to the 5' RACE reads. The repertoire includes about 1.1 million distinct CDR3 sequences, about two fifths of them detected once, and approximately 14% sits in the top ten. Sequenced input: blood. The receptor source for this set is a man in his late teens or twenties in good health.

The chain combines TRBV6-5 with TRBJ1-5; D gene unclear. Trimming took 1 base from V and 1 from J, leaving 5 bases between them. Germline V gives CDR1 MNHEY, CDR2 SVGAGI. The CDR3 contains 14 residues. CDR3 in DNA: TGTGCCAGCAGTTACTTGTCAAGCAATCAGCCCCAGCATTTT. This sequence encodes CASSYLSSNQPQHF.

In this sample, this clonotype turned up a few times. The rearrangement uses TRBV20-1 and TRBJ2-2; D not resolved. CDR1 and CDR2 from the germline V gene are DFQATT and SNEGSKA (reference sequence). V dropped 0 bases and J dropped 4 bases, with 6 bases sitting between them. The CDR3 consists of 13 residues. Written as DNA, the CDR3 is TGCAGTGCTAGAGATATCCGCACCGGGGAGCTGTTTTTT. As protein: CSARDIRTGELFF.

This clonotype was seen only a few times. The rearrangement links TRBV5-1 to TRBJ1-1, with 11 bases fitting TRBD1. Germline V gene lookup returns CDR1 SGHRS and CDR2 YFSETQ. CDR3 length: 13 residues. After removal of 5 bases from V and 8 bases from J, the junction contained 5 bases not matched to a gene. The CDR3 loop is CASRTDRGQEAFF. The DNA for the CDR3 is TGCGCCAGCAGGACGGACAGGGGGCAAGAAGCTTTCTTT.

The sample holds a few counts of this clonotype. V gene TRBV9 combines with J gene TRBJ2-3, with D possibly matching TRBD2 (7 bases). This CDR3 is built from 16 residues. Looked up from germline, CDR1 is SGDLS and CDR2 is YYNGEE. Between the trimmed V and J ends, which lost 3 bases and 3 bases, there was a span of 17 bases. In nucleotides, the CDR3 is TGTGCCAGCAGCGCCGCGGGGGCAGGGGTAACAGATACGCAGTATTTT. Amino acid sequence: CASSAAGAGVTDTQYF.

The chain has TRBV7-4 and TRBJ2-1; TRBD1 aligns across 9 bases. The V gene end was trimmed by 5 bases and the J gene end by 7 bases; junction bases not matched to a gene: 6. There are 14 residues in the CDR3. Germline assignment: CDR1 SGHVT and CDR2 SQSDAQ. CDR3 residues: CASSGTGNWNEQFF. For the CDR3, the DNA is TGTGCCAGCAGCGGGACAGGGAACTGGAATGAGCAGTTCTTC.

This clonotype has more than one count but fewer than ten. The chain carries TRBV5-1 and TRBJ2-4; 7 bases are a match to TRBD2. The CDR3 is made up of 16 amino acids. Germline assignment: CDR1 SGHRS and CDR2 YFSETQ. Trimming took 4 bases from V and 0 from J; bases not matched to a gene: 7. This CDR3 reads CASSGTSATAKNIQYF. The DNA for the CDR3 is TGCGCCAGCAGCGGTACTAGCGCTACAGCCAAAAACATTCAGTACTTC.

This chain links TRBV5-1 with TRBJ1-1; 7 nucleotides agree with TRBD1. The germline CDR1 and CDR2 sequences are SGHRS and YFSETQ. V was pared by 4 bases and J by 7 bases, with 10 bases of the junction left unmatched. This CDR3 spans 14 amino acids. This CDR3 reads CASSPRQGVGEAFF. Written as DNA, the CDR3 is TGCGCCAGCAGCCCGAGACAGGGCGTCGGTGAAGCTTTCTTT.

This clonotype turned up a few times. CDR3 residues: CASSHFFLGVTFF. The CDR3 nucleotides are TGTGCCAGCAGCCATTTTTTTCTGGGAGTAACTTTCTTT. This chain connects TRBV3-1 to TRBJ1-1; D unclear. The germline V gene has CDR1 LGHDT and CDR2 YNNKEL (reference sequence). This CDR3 has 13 amino acids. Trimming stripped 3 bases from V and 12 bases from J, with 17 bases between.

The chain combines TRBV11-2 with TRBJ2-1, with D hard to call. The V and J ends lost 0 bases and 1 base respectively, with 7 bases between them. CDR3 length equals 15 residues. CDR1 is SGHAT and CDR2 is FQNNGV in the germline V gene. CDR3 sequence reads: CASSLDLGSYNEQFF. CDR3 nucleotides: TGTGCCAGCAGCTTAGATTTAGGGTCCTACAATGAGCAGTTCTTC.

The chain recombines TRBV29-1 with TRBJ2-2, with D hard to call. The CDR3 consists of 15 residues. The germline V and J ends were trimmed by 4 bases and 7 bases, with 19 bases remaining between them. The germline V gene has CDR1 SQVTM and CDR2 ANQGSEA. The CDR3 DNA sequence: TGCAGCGTTGTATCCTCTGGGTCCAAGAACGGGGAGCTGTTTTTT. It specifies CSVVSSGSKNGELFF.

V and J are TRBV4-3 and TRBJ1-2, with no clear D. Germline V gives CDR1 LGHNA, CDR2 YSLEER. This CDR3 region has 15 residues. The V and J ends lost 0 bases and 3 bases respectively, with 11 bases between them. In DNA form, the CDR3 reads TGCGCCAGCAGCCAAGATCCCAACACAGACTATGGCTACACCTTC. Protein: CASSQDPNTDYGYTF.

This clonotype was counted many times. The CDR3 nucleotides read TGCAGCGTTGCACTAGCGGGGGAGACCACAGATACGCAGTATTTT. Its protein product is CSVALAGETTDTQYF. The chain employs TRBV29-1 and TRBJ2-3, with 11 bases that match TRBD2. Germline-derived CDR1 and CDR2 are SQVTM and ANQGSEA. The CDR3 loop spans 15 amino acids. Trimming cost V 4 bases and J 2 bases; bases outside gene matches: 5.

The CDR3 loop is CASSLAIRTDTQYF. In DNA, the CDR3 is TGCGCCAGCAGCTTGGCCATCCGCACAGATACGCAGTATTTT. The chain carries TRBV5-1 and TRBJ2-3; no reliable D call. Trimming shortened V by 0 bases and J by 1 base, and 6 bases separated the two germline ends. Germline V gene data show CDR1 as SGHRS and CDR2 as YFSETQ. This CDR3 region has 14 residues. The whole variable domain, filled in from reference TRBV5-1 and TRBJ2-3, reads KAGVTQTPRYLIKTRGQQVTLSCSPISGHRSVSWYQQTPGQGLQFLFEYFSETQRNKGNFPGRFSGRQFSNSRSEMNVSTLELGDSALYLCASSLAIRTDTQYFGPGTRLTVL.

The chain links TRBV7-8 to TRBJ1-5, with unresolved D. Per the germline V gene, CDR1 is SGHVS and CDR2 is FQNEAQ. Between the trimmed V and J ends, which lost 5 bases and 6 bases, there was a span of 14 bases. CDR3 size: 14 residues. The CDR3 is CASSPRAGVQPQHF. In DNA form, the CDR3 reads TGTGCCAGCAGCCCTCGGGCGGGAGTTCAGCCCCAGCATTTT.

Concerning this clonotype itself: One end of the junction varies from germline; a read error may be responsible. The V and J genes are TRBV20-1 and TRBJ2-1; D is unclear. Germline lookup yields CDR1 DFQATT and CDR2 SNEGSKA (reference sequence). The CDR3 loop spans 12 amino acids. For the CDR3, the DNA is TGCAGTGCCACGTACGGTCCCAATGTGCAGTTCTTC. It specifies CSATYGPNVQFF.

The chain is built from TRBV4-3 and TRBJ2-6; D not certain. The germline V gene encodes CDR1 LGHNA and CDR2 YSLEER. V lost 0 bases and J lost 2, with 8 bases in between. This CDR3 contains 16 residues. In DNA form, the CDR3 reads TGCGCCAGCAGCCAAGATCGAGTCCCTGGGGCCAACGTCCTGACTTTC. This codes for CASSQDRVPGANVLTF.